This TCR beta chain was captured in a study of cytomegalovirus exposure and HLA in healthy donors. In germline, CDR1 is ENHRY, CDR2 SYGVKD. The CDR3 runs 13 residues. V was clipped by 4 bases and J by 3 bases; unmatched bases: 3. It was with 60 Vbeta and 13 Jbeta primers that the PCR ran. Profiling relied on immunoSEQ multiplex PCR, and the TCRdb table lists in-frame clones only, not all of them. This table has approximately 93,000 clones, about 79% appearing once. Sequencing was carried out using PBMCs. The chain links TRBV10-3 to TRBJ2-7; 7 nucleotides match TRBD2. The clonotype originates from a man aged 45-65 years in good health and CMV-seronegative. The CDR3 protein is CAISAGLGYEQYF. DNA for the CDR3: TGTGCCATCAGTGCAGGACTAGGCTACGAGCAGTACTTC.